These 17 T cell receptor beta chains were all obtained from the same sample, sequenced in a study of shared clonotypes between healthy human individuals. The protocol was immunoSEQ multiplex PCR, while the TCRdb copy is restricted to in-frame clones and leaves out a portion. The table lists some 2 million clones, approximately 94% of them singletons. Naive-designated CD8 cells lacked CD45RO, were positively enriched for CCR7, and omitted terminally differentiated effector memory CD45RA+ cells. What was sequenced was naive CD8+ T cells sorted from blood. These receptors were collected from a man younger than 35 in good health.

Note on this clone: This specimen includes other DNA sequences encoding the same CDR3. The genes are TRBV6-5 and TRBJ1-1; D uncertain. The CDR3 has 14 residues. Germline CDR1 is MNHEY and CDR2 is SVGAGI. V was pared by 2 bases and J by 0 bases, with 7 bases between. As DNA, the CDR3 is TGTGCCAGCAGTTACGAGGGCGTGAACACTGAAGCTTTCTTT. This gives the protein CASSYEGVNTEAFF.

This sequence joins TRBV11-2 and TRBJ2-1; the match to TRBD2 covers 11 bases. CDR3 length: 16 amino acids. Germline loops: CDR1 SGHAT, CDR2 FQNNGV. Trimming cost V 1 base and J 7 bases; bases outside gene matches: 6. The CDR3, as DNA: TGTGCCAGCAGCTTAGTTCTAGCGGGAGGTGTAAATGAGCAGTTCTTC. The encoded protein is CASSLVLAGGVNEQFF. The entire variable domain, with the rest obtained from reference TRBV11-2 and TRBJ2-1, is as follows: EAGVAQSPRYKIIEKRQSVAFWCNPISGHATLYWYQQILGQGPKLLIQFQNNGVVDDSQLPKDRFSAERLKGVDSTLKIQPAKLEDSAVYLCASSLVLAGGVNEQFFGPGTRLTVL.

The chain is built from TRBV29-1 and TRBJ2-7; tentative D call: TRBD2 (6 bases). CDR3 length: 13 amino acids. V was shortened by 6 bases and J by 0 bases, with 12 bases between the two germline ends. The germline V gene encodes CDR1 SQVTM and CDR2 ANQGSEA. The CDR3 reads CSVYGDSSYEQYF. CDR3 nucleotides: TGCAGCGTATATGGGGACTCCTCCTACGAGCAGTACTTC.

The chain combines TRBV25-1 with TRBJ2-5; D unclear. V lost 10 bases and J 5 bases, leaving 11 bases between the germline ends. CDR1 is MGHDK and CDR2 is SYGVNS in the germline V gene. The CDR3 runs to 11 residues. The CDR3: CATAVMETQYF. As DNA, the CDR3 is TGTGCCACCGCAGTGATGGAGACCCAGTACTTC.

The CDR3 nucleotides read TGCAGTGCCACGGGCCCCGACATTCAGTACTTC. It specifies CSATGPDIQYF. The chain links TRBV20-1 to TRBJ2-4; D remains unclear. The CDR3 contains 11 residues. The V end was cut by 6 bases, the J end by 8 bases, with 11 bases between. In germline, CDR1 is DFQATT, CDR2 SNEGSKA (reference sequence).

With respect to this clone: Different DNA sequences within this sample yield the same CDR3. CDR3: CASSFPGSSYEQYF. The CDR3 DNA reads as TGTGCCAGCAGTTTCCCGGGGAGCTCCTACGAGCAGTACTTC. The chain couples TRBV28 to TRBJ2-7, with a tentative D call TRBD2 (5 bases). CDR1 is MDHEN, CDR2 SYDVKM, per germline. The V gene lost 3 bases and the J gene lost 0 bases, with 9 bases spanning the gap. This CDR3 comprises 14 residues.

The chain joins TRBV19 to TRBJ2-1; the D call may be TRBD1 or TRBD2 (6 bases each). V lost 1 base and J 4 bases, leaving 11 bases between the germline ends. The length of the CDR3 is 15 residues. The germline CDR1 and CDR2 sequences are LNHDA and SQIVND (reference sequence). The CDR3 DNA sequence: TGTGCCAGTAGTATAGTGCTAGGGGGGTACAATGAGCAGTTCTTC. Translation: CASSIVLGGYNEQFF.

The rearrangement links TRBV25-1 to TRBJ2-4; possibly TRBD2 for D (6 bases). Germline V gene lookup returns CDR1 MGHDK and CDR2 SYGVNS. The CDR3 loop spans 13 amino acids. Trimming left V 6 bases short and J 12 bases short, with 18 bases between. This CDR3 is CASSRQGLPTQYF. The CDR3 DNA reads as TGTGCCAGCAGCCGCCAGGGACTGCCTACTCAGTACTTC.

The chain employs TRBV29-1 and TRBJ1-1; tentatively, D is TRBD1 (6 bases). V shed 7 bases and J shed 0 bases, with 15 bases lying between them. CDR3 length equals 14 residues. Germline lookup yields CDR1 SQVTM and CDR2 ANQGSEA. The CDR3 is CSGGGAQLNTEAFF. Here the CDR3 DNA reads TGCAGCGGCGGGGGGGCTCAATTGAACACTGAAGCTTTCTTT.

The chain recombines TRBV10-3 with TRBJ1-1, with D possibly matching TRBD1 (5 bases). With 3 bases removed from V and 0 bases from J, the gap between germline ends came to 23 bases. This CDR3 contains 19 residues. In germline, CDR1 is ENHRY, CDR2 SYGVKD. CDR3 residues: CAISDYSGFLGRLNTEAFF. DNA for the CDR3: TGTGCCATCAGTGACTATTCAGGGTTTTTGGGGCGGCTGAACACTGAAGCTTTCTTT.

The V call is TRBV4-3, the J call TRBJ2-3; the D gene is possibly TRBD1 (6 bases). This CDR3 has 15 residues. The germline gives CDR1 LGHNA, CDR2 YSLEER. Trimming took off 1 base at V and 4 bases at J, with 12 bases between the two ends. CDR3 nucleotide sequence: TGCGCCAGCAGCCAAGGGTGGGCAGGGGCAGATACGCAGTATTTT. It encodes CASSQGWAGADTQYF.

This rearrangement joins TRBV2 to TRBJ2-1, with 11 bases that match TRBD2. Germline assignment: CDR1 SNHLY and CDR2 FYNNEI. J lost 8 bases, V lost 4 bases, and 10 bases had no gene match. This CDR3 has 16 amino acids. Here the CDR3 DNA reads TGTGCCAGCAGTGTAGACCCTAGCGGGGGGATCGATGAGCAGTTCTTC. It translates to CASSVDPSGGIDEQFF. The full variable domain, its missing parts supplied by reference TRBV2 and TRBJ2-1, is EPEVTQTPSHQVTQMGQEVILRCVPISNHLYFYWYRQILGQKVEFLVSFYNNEISEKSEIFDDQFSVERPDGSNFTLKIRSTKLEDSAMYFCASSVDPSGGIDEQFFGPGTRLTVL.

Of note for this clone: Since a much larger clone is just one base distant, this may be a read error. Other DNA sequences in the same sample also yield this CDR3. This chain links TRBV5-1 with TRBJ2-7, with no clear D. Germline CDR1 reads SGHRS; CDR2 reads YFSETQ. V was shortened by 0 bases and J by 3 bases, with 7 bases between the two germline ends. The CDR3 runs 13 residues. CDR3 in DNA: TGCGCCAGCAGCTTGGGGCAGGTCTACGAGCAGTACTTC. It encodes CASSLGQVYEQYF.

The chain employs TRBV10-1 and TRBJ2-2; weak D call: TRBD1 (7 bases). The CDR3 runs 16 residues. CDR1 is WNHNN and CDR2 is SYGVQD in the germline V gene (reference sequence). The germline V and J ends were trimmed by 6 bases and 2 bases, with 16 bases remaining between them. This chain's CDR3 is CASSGGDRANTGELFF. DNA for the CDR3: TGCGCCAGCAGCGGGGGAGACAGGGCCAACACCGGGGAGCTGTTTTTT.

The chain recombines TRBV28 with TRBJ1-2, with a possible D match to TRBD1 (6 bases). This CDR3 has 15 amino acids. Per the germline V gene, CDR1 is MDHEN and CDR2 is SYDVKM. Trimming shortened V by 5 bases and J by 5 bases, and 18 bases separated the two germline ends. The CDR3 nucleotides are TGTGCCAGCAGTGTGCCCTGGACAGTGCTATATGGCTACACCTTC. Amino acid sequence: CASSVPWTVLYGYTF.

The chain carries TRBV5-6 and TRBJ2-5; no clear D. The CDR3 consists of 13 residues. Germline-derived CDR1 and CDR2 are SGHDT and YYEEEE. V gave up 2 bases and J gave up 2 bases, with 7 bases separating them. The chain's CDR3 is CASSFPEQETQYF. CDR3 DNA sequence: TGTGCCAGCAGCTTCCCAGAACAAGAGACCCAGTACTTC.

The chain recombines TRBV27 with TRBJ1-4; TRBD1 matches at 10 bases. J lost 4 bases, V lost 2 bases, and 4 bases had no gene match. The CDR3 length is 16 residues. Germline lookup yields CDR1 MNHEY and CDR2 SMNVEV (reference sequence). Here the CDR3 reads CASSLEWTGGNEKLFF. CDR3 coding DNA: TGTGCCAGCAGTTTAGAATGGACAGGGGGTAATGAAAAACTGTTTTTT. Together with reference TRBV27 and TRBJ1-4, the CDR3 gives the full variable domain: EAQVTQNPRYLITVTGKKLTVTCSQNMNHEYMSWYRQDPGLGLRQIYYSMNVEVTDKGDVPEGYKVSRKEKRNFPLILESPSPNQTSLYFCASSLEWTGGNEKLFFGSGTQLSVL.